The 13 T cell receptor beta chains in this list originate from one sample, sequenced in a study of Ad26.COV2.S vaccination and SARS-CoV-2 variants (dated by TCRdb to about 2021). Receptor amplification or capture employed the immunoSEQ multiplex PCR assay. TCRdb limited this immuneACCESS table to in-frame rearrangements with V and J called. A share of clones is missing; checked studies link under half to unresolved V genes, and the rest is unexplained. The sample includes about 400,000 clones, with 88% observed a single time. Roughly 3% of the sample lies in the top ten. The treatment or condition label, as the study defines it: about 20 received Ad26.COV2.S at low or high dose, single or two shots; 5 received placebo; per-sample allocation not given. For vaccine and placebo recipients, repertoires were sequenced using samples collected on day 63 after the first injection. Sample: peripheral blood, taken in a trial of Ad26.COV2.S vaccine versus placebo. The receptors stem from a person aged 18-65 years who received the Ad26.COV2.S COVID-19 vaccine or a placebo.

The rearrangement joins TRBV19 to TRBJ1-2; TRBD1 aligns across 7 bases. CDR3 length: 22 amino acids. Losses at the gene ends were 5 bases for V and 1 base for J; bases not matched to a gene: 28. Germline V lookup: CDR1 LNHDA, CDR2 SQIVND (reference sequence). CDR3 bases: TGTGCCAGTAGTGGTCTGAACAGGGGCCGCTGGAGCCTGCGGCTAAATAACTATGGCTACACCTTC. As protein: CASSGLNRGRWSLRLNNYGYTF.

The gene calls are TRBV6-4 and TRBJ2-5, with D unclear. Germline CDR1 MRHNA, CDR2 SNTAGT. The CDR3 has 12 amino acids. V lost 3 bases, J lost 3 bases, and 5 bases lay in between. The CDR3 sequence is CASSDGEETQYF. The CDR3 nucleotides are TGTGCCAGCAGTGATGGAGAAGAGACCCAGTACTTC.

The V call is TRBV2, the J call TRBJ2-3; D may be TRBD2 (7 bases). CDR3 size: 13 residues. V shed 7 bases and J shed 5 bases, with 13 bases lying between them. Germline CDR1 is SNHLY and CDR2 is FYNNEI. CDR3 sequence (DNA): TGTGCCAGCATTGGGGGGGCTGAAGATACGCAGTATTTT. Protein product: CASIGGAEDTQYF.

The chain recombines TRBV5-1 with TRBJ1-1, with unresolved D. The V gene lost 0 bases and the J gene lost 0 bases, with 6 bases spanning the gap. Germline V gene data show CDR1 as SGHRS and CDR2 as YFSETQ. This CDR3 is built from 14 residues. For the CDR3, the DNA is TGCGCCAGCAGCTTGGGGTACATGAACACTGAAGCTTTCTTT. This encodes CASSLGYMNTEAFF.

V is TRBV5-1 and J is TRBJ1-2, with a weak D call TRBD1 (5 bases). CDR3 length equals 15 residues. Germline-derived CDR1 and CDR2 are SGHRS and YFSETQ. V lost 5 bases, J lost 4 bases, and 18 bases lay in between. The CDR3 coding sequence is TGCGCCAGCAGTTTAAATTCGGGGGGACCCTATGGCTACACCTTC. Encoded protein: CASSLNSGGPYGYTF.

V is TRBV5-6 and J is TRBJ1-3; D unclear. The CDR3 spans 15 residues. The V and J ends lost 2 bases and 8 bases respectively, with 17 bases between them. Germline V gives CDR1 SGHDT, CDR2 YYEEEE. Written as DNA, the CDR3 is TGTGCCAGCAGCTTTTGGCCGGATAGATCAGACACCATATATTTT. Its protein is CASSFWPDRSDTIYF.

This CDR3 reads CASRRTHTSSYNEQFF. The CDR3 nucleotides are TGTGCCAGCAGAAGAACACACACAAGCTCCTACAATGAGCAGTTCTTC. This rearrangement joins TRBV6-6 to TRBJ2-1; D unresolved. This CDR3 contains 16 residues. The V gene lost 6 bases and the J gene lost 0 bases, with 15 bases spanning the gap. Germline-derived CDR1 and CDR2 are MNHNY and SVGAGI (reference sequence).

A few counts support this clone. The rearrangement joins TRBV27 to TRBJ2-3; D might be TRBD2 (6 bases). This CDR3 has 14 residues. V shed 5 bases and J shed 0 bases, with 9 bases lying between them. The germline V gene encodes CDR1 MNHEY and CDR2 SMNVEV (reference sequence). CDR3: CASSPGTSTDTQYF. The DNA for the CDR3 is TGTGCCAGCAGTCCCGGGACTAGCACAGATACGCAGTATTTT.

The V call is TRBV7-2, the J call TRBJ1-2; 7 bases are a match to TRBD1. Germline trimming cut 5 bases from V and 1 base from J; bases unmatched to any gene: 4. The CDR3 has 14 amino acids. The germline gives CDR1 SGHTA, CDR2 FQGNSA. The CDR3 DNA is TGTGCCAGCAGCATGGGACAGATTAACTATGGCTACACCTTC. Residues: CASSMGQINYGYTF.

Worth noting for this clone: This same CDR3 is encoded by further DNA sequences in the sample. This sequence joins TRBV12-3 or TRBV12-4 and TRBJ1-3; no clear D. The CDR3 sequence is 11 residues long. Trimming left V 6 bases short and J 4 bases short, with 4 bases between. DNA of the CDR3: TGTGCCAGCAGCTCCGGAAACACCATATATTTT. The encoded protein is CASSSGNTIYF.

This chain links TRBV9 with TRBJ2-3; weak D call: TRBD2 (6 bases). CDR3 length equals 12 residues. Germline V CDR1 and CDR2: SGDLS, YYNGEE. Trimming shortened V by 3 bases and J by 5 bases, and 7 bases separated the two germline ends. The CDR3 sequence is CASSGTKDTQYF. The CDR3 nucleotides are TGTGCCAGCAGCGGGACTAAAGATACGCAGTATTTT.

The chain links TRBV18 to TRBJ2-1; TRBD1 matches 9 bases. The CDR3 loop spans 16 amino acids. Losses at the gene ends were 1 base for V and 7 bases for J; bases not matched to a gene: 8. Germline CDR1 and CDR2: KGHSH and LQKENI. Here the CDR3 DNA reads TGTGCCAGCTCACCACGGGACAGGGAGTCAACGAATGAGCAGTTCTTC. Its translation is CASSPRDRESTNEQFF.

This sequence joins TRBV6-2 or TRBV6-3 and TRBJ2-3; D perhaps matches TRBD1 (5 bases). This CDR3 is 17 amino acids long. The germline V gene encodes CDR1 MNHEY and CDR2 SVGEGT. Trimming removed 0 bases from V and 0 bases from J, with 13 bases in between. The CDR3 nucleotides read TGTGCCAGCAGTTACTCTTCGCAGGGCAGTAGCACAGATACGCAGTATTTT. Translating it yields CASSYSSQGSSTDTQYF.